The source of this T cell receptor beta chain is a study of shared clonotypes between healthy human individuals. Study overall: Used for every donor were three CD4 naive, three CD4 memory, two CD8 naive and one CD8 memory plate.

Assay runs were performed at deep level. Sequencing used immunoSEQ multiplex PCR; TCRdb keeps in-frame clones, though not all of them. Here the sample spans 300,000 to 400,000 clones, about nine tenths being singletons. The CDR3 consists of 15 residues. Germline assignment: CDR1 SGHTA and CDR2 FQGNSA. Trimming shortened V by 0 bases and J by 7 bases, and 13 bases separated the two germline ends. This chain joins TRBV7-2 and TRBJ1-5, with D perhaps matching TRBD1 (5 bases). Sequencing was done on a sample of memory CD8+ T cells sorted from blood. Subset noted: CD45RO+ cells pooled with CCR7-negative TemRA cells. The source of this sequence is a man aged 18-30 years in good health. In DNA, the CDR3 is TGTGCCAGCAGCTTAGCGGGGCAGGGAAGACAGCCCCAGCATTTT. Translating it yields CASSLAGQGRQPQHF.